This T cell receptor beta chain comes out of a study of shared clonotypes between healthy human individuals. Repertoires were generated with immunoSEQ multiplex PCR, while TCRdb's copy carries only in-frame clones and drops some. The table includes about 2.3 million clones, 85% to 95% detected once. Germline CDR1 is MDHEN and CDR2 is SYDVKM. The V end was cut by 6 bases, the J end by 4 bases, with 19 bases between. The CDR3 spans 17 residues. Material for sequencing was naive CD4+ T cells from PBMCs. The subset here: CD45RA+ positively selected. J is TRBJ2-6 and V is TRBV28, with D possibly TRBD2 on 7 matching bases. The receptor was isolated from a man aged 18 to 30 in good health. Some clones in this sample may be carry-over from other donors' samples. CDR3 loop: CASRPEGGGAGANVLTF. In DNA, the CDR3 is TGTGCCAGCAGACCAGAAGGGGGGGGCGCCGGGGCCAACGTCCTGACTTTC.